These 18 T cell receptor beta chains originate from one sample sequenced in a study of cytomegalovirus exposure and HLA in healthy donors. The PCR ran on 60 Vbeta and 13 Jbeta primers. The assay was immunoSEQ multiplex PCR, and TCRdb's table has in-frame clones only and misses some. The sample lists some 150,000 clones, 80% to 85% occurring once. The sample was PBMCs. The receptors were sampled from a female donor in good health and CMV-seronegative.

A few counts support this clone. This chain connects TRBV29-1 to TRBJ1-3; D is possibly TRBD1 (6 bases). The germline gives CDR1 SQVTM, CDR2 ANQGSEA. The CDR3 is made up of 14 amino acids. The germline V and J ends were trimmed by 7 bases and 4 bases, with 17 bases remaining between them. Here the CDR3 reads CSATSPQGGNTIYF. Written as DNA, the CDR3 is TGCAGCGCGACTTCCCCTCAGGGGGGAAACACCATATATTTT. The variable domain in full, with the rest retrieved from reference TRBV29-1 and TRBJ1-3, is SAVISQKPSRDICQRGTSLTIQCQVDSQVTMMFWYRQQPGQSLTLIATANQGSEATYESGFVIDKFPISRPNLTFSTLTVSNMSPEDSSIYLCSATSPQGGNTIYFGEGSWLTVV.

In DNA form, the CDR3 reads TGTGCCAGCAGTGAAGCAGGGGCCGGAAACACCATATATTTT. This sequence encodes CASSEAGAGNTIYF. V is TRBV6-1 and J is TRBJ1-3, with D possibly being TRBD1 (5 bases). The CDR3 is made up of 14 amino acids. V was pared by 0 bases and J by 4 bases, with 7 bases between. Looked up from germline, CDR1 is MNHNS and CDR2 is SASEGT.

The V gene is TRBV6-4, the J gene TRBJ2-1, with 7 nucleotides matching TRBD2. The CDR3 extends over 15 amino acids. Trimming took 4 bases from V and 3 from J; bases not matched to a gene: 6. The germline V gene has CDR1 MRHNA and CDR2 SNTAGT. The CDR3 DNA follows: TGTGCCAGCAGTGCCTCGGGACTAAACTACAATGAGCAGTTCTTC. This sequence encodes CASSASGLNYNEQFF.

The chain joins TRBV27 to TRBJ2-7, with 8 bases identical to TRBD1. The trim removed 6 bases at V and 3 bases at J, leaving 7 bases unmatched. Germline loops: CDR1 MNHEY, CDR2 SMNVEV (reference sequence). This CDR3 spans 14 amino acids. CDR3 sequence reads: CASSYRTGNYEQYF. The CDR3 region has the DNA TGTGCCAGCAGCTATAGGACAGGGAACTACGAGCAGTACTTC.

The rearrangement links TRBV27 to TRBJ2-7, with D possibly TRBD2 on 5 matching bases. V was pared by 2 bases and J by 2 bases, with 10 bases between. The CDR3 spans 14 residues. The germline V gene has CDR1 MNHEY and CDR2 SMNVEV (reference sequence). Here the CDR3 reads CASSLAEATYEQYF. The DNA for the CDR3 is TGTGCCAGCAGTTTAGCGGAGGCAACCTACGAGCAGTACTTC.

This rearrangement joins TRBV11-2 to TRBJ1-3; D gene unclear. Germline loops: CDR1 SGHAT, CDR2 FQNNGV. Trimming left V 3 bases short and J 0 bases short, with 12 bases between. The length of the CDR3 is 16 residues. The CDR3 DNA reads as TGTGCCAGCAGCTTCCCGTTTGTTAGCTCTGGAAACACCATATATTTT. Its translation is CASSFPFVSSGNTIYF.

V usage is TRBV6-1 and J usage is TRBJ2-2; D might be TRBD2 (5 bases). The CDR3 runs to 17 residues. CDR1 MNHNS and CDR2 SASEGT come from the germline V gene. V shed 1 base and J shed 6 bases, with 18 bases lying between them. CDR3: CASSEVVSPSGAGELFF. The CDR3 DNA reads as TGTGCCAGCAGTGAAGTGGTGTCACCCTCCGGGGCCGGGGAGCTGTTTTTT.

The sample holds a few counts of this clone. The rearrangement links TRBV2 to TRBJ2-5; 8 bases line up with TRBD2. The DNA end lines up better with TRBJ2-7; the J call may be wrong. CDR3 length equals 15 residues. In germline, CDR1 is SNHLY, CDR2 FYNNEI. CDR3 in amino acids: CASSVLAGKSYEQYF. For the CDR3, the DNA is TGTGCCAGCAGTGTGTTAGCGGGAAAGTCCTACGAGCAGTACTTC.

The chain is built from TRBV11-3 and TRBJ1-1, with TRBD1 matching over 8 bases. The CDR3 is made up of 13 amino acids. With V trimmed by 5 bases and J by 4 bases, 3 bases remained unmatched. Per the germline V gene, CDR1 is SGHNT and CDR2 is YENEEA. DNA of the CDR3: TGTGCCAGCAGCAGACAGGGGAGCACTGAAGCTTTCTTT. Protein sequence: CASSRQGSTEAFF.

This clone has more than one count but fewer than ten. The chain carries TRBV4-1 and TRBJ1-2; D unresolved. The CDR3 extends over 14 amino acids. Germline assignment: CDR1 MGHRA and CDR2 YSYEKL. Trimming stripped 1 base from V and 7 bases from J, with 13 bases between. The DNA for the CDR3 is TGCGCCAGCAGCCAAGCAGGCATGGAGGCTGGCTACACCTTC. Translated, it gives CASSQAGMEAGYTF.

The chain uses TRBV27 and TRBJ1-5; D ambiguous. CDR1 MNHEY and CDR2 SMNVEV come from the germline V gene (reference sequence). V dropped 3 bases and J dropped 4 bases, with 13 bases sitting between them. This CDR3 spans 15 amino acids. The CDR3 DNA follows: TGTGCCAGCAGTTTCGGAGCCCCGGGAAATCAGCCCCAGCATTTT. This codes for CASSFGAPGNQPQHF.

This clone came up once. V usage is TRBV28 and J usage is TRBJ2-5, with 12 bases matching TRBD2. The V and J ends lost 6 bases and 1 base, in that order; junction bases with no gene match: 0. Germline CDR1 and CDR2: MDHEN and SYDVKM. The CDR3 runs to 14 residues. Here the CDR3 DNA reads TGTGCCAGCAGGGGACTAGCGGGCCAAGAGACCCAGTACTTC. It yields the protein CASRGLAGQETQYF. Using reference TRBV28 and TRBJ2-5 for the parts outside the CDR3, the full variable domain is DVKVTQSSRYLVKRTGEKVFLECVQDMDHENMFWYRQDPGLGLRLIYFSYDVKMKEKGDIPEGYSVSREKKERFSLILESASTNQTSMYLCASRGLAGQETQYFGPGTRLLVL.

V usage is TRBV9 and J usage is TRBJ1-1; 9 nucleotides agree with TRBD1. Germline lookup yields CDR1 SGDLS and CDR2 YYNGEE. The CDR3 covers 17 residues. The trim removed 4 bases at V and 4 bases at J, leaving 14 bases unmatched. This chain's CDR3 is CASSTYRTGVGGTEAFF. The CDR3, as DNA: TGTGCCAGCAGCACCTATAGGACAGGGGTGGGAGGCACTGAAGCTTTCTTT.

J is TRBJ2-2 and V is TRBV29-1; 9 bases match TRBD1. Trimming at V came to 7 bases and at J to 5 bases, leaving 11 bases not matched to a gene. This CDR3 spans 15 amino acids. Looked up from germline, CDR1 is SQVTM and CDR2 is ANQGSEA. CDR3 loop: CSAGSRTGDTGELFF. As DNA, the CDR3 is TGCAGCGCCGGCTCCAGGACAGGGGATACCGGGGAGCTGTTTTTT.

This clone has only one observation. The rearrangement joins TRBV13 to TRBJ2-1; no definite D call. This CDR3 is built from 13 residues. The germline V gene has CDR1 PRHDT and CDR2 FYEKMQ (reference sequence). Trimming cost V 6 bases and J 8 bases, with 14 bases left between them. CDR3 residues: CASRRGTPHEQFF. As DNA, the CDR3 is TGTGCCAGCAGGAGAGGAACCCCCCATGAGCAGTTCTTC.

This clone was recorded a few times. The chain couples TRBV27 to TRBJ2-2; TRBD2 matches 7 bases. The CDR3 sequence is 15 residues long. V lost 3 bases, J lost 5 bases, and 6 bases stayed unmatched. Germline CDR1 MNHEY, CDR2 SMNVEV (reference sequence). The CDR3 DNA sequence: TGTGCCAGCAGTTTGGGGGGGGGAAAAACCGGGGAGCTGTTTTTT. This gives the protein CASSLGGGKTGELFF.

CDR3 coding DNA: TGTGCCTGGACAGGGGTCGGCGGCTACACCTTC. Its translation is CAWTGVGGYTF. The chain is built from TRBV30 and TRBJ1-2, with D perhaps TRBD1 (6 bases). CDR3 length equals 11 residues. Per the germline V gene, CDR1 is GTSNPN and CDR2 is SVGIG (reference sequence). Trimming removed 4 bases from V and 8 bases from J, with 11 bases in between.

The gene calls are TRBV6-5 and TRBJ2-1; D not resolved. V was trimmed by 4 bases and J by 8 bases, leaving 18 bases between them. The CDR3 is 15 residues long. The germline V gene encodes CDR1 MNHEY and CDR2 SVGAGI. The CDR3 region is CASSSTYSDRDEQFF. CDR3 nucleotides: TGTGCCAGCAGTTCTACTTATTCTGATCGGGATGAGCAGTTCTTC.